Following are 26 T cell receptor beta chains from one sample sequenced in a study of T cell repertoires in cytomegalovirus infection. MiXCR, run by TCRdb on the reads, gives a single entry per CDR3 protein. The repertoire has fewer than 550,000 distinct CDR3 sequences, roughly 12% of them found once; the top ten carry roughly 10%. Sequencing was carried out using PBMCs. All receptors come from a human donor in good health (CMV status not recorded). Some clones in this sample may be carry-over from other donors' samples.

In its sample, this clonotype was seen many times. This chain joins TRBV7-3 and TRBJ2-5, with a weak D call TRBD2 (5 bases). Germline V gene data show CDR1 as SGHTA and CDR2 as FQGTGA. The CDR3 runs 12 residues. V shed 5 bases and J shed 4 bases, with 8 bases lying between them. CDR3 residues: CASSRGGETQYF. The CDR3, as DNA: TGTGCCAGCAGCCGAGGAGGAGAGACCCAGTACTTC.

The genes are TRBV20-1 and TRBJ2-1; the D gene could be TRBD1 or TRBD2 (5 bases each). CDR3 length equals 15 residues. Trimming removed 3 bases from V and 0 bases from J, with 12 bases in between. In germline, CDR1 is DFQATT, CDR2 SNEGSKA (reference sequence). The CDR3, as DNA: TGCAGTGCTAGTAGGGGCGGGTCCTCCTACAATGAGCAGTTCTTC. This translates into CSASRGGSSYNEQFF.

This clonotype was found many times. The rearrangement joins TRBV28 to TRBJ2-1; no clear D. There are 13 residues in the CDR3. Per germline, CDR1 MDHEN and CDR2 SYDVKM. Trimming removed 6 bases from V and 1 base from J, with 7 bases in between. The DNA of the CDR3 is TGTGCCAGCAGCCTTCAATCCTACAATGAGCAGTTCTTC. As protein: CASSLQSYNEQFF.

This clonotype occurred many times. The V call is TRBV28, the J call TRBJ1-1; a weak D match, TRBD1 (5 bases). The length of the CDR3 is 13 residues. CDR1 and CDR2 from the germline V gene are MDHEN and SYDVKM. Trimming cost V 2 bases and J 7 bases, with 11 bases left between them. In DNA form, the CDR3 reads TGTGCCAGCAGTTTAGGGGCCTGGCGTGAAGCTTTCTTT. It yields the protein CASSLGAWREAFF.

This clonotype has a count of ten or more. The V gene is TRBV6-1, the J gene TRBJ2-7; the match to TRBD1 covers 7 bases. Germline lookup yields CDR1 MNHNS and CDR2 SASEGT. The CDR3 sequence is 17 residues long. V was pared by 4 bases and J by 3 bases, with 15 bases of the junction left unmatched. The CDR3 here is CASSVIPPGTEYYEQYF. The CDR3 bases are TGTGCCAGCAGTGTTATCCCGCCCGGGACAGAATACTACGAGCAGTACTTC.

This clonotype has a handful of counts. The chain carries TRBV5-6 and TRBJ2-3; D uncertain. CDR3 length: 16 amino acids. CDR1 is SGHDT, CDR2 YYEEEE, per germline. Trimming shortened V by 4 bases and J by 2 bases, and 17 bases separated the two germline ends. CDR3 DNA: TGTGCCAGCAGCATTGACACCATCCCATCCACAGATACGCAGTATTTT. Protein product: CASSIDTIPSTDTQYF.

This clonotype was seen repeatedly, ten times or more. The rearrangement links TRBV19 to TRBJ2-1; D may be TRBD1 (6 bases). V gave up 5 bases and J gave up 4 bases, with 18 bases separating them. This CDR3 comprises 16 residues. The germline V gene has CDR1 LNHDA and CDR2 SQIVND (reference sequence). In DNA form, the CDR3 reads TGTGCCAGTAGTCCGCCCACAGGGCTGGGGTACAATGAGCAGTTCTTC. It encodes CASSPPTGLGYNEQFF.

The table lists this clonotype with many counts. V and J are TRBV7-8 and TRBJ2-1; D possibly corresponds to TRBD2 (6 bases). CDR3 length: 16 amino acids. V was clipped by 5 bases and J by 0 bases, with 14 bases between them. CDR1 and CDR2 from the germline V gene are SGHVS and FQNEAQ. Here the CDR3 reads CASSPEGRSSYNEQFF. CDR3 nucleotide sequence: TGTGCCAGCAGCCCCGAAGGGAGGAGCTCCTACAATGAGCAGTTCTTC.

This clonotype has ten or more counts. The gene calls are TRBV7-9 and TRBJ2-2, with unresolved D. The CDR3 consists of 15 residues. Trimming shortened V by 9 bases and J by 3 bases, and 17 bases separated the two germline ends. Germline CDR1 and CDR2: SEHNR and FQNEAQ (reference sequence). The CDR3 sequence: CASNSVGIYTGELFF. Written as DNA, the CDR3 is TGTGCCAGTAATTCAGTAGGGATTTACACCGGGGAGCTGTTTTTT. The variable domain in full, completed from reference TRBV7-9 and TRBJ2-2, reads DTGVSQNPRHKITKRGQNVTFRCDPISEHNRLYWYRQTLGQGPEFLTYFQNEAQLEKSRLLSDRFSAERPKGSFSTLEIQRTEQGDSAMYLCASNSVGIYTGELFFGEGSRLTVL.

V gene TRBV19 combines with J gene TRBJ2-1; TRBD2 matches at 14 bases. After removal of 4 bases from V and 10 bases from J, the junction contained 3 bases not matched to a gene. Germline CDR1 is LNHDA and CDR2 is SQIVND (reference sequence). This CDR3 spans 14 amino acids. CDR3 loop: CASSTGLAGAEQFF. CDR3 nucleotides: TGTGCCAGTAGTACGGGACTAGCGGGGGCCGAGCAGTTCTTC.

This clonotype was counted at least ten times. The gene calls are TRBV2 and TRBJ2-5; 14 nucleotides agree with TRBD2. The CDR3 has 18 residues. Looked up from germline, CDR1 is SNHLY and CDR2 is FYNNEI. V lost 3 bases, J lost 1 base, and 7 bases stayed unmatched. CDR3 loop: CASSERGGLAGAQETQYF. The DNA of the CDR3 is TGTGCCAGCAGTGAGAGGGGGGGACTAGCGGGAGCCCAAGAGACCCAGTACTTC. The variable domain in full, completed from reference TRBV2 and TRBJ2-5, reads EPEVTQTPSHQVTQMGQEVILRCVPISNHLYFYWYRQILGQKVEFLVSFYNNEISEKSEIFDDQFSVERPDGSNFTLKIRSTKLEDSAMYFCASSERGGLAGAQETQYFGPGTRLLVL.

This clonotype has a count of ten or more. The chain joins TRBV6-1 to TRBJ2-2, with TRBD1 matching over 8 bases. The CDR3 is made up of 15 amino acids. V lost 6 bases and J lost 5; bases outside the gene matches: 8. Per the germline V gene, CDR1 is MNHNS and CDR2 is SASEGT. In DNA form, the CDR3 reads TGTGCCAGCAGCCGTCGACAGGGGAGAACCGGGGAGCTGTTTTTT. Translated, it gives CASSRRQGRTGELFF.

This clonotype was counted ten times or more. This rearrangement joins TRBV10-3 to TRBJ2-5, with 7 positions matching TRBD2. Germline V CDR1 and CDR2: ENHRY, SYGVKD. The CDR3 has 16 residues. V dropped 3 bases and J dropped 3; count of bases not matched to a gene: 10. CDR3 sequence: CAISDGLAGLKETQYF. The CDR3 DNA is TGTGCCATCAGTGACGGATTGGCGGGACTAAAAGAGACCCAGTACTTC.

This clonotype was found many times. The CDR3 spells CASKRLANGYTF. The CDR3 nucleotides are TGTGCCAGCAAACGATTAGCGAATGGCTACACCTTC. The V and J genes are TRBV28 and TRBJ1-2, with D uncertain. Germline V CDR1 and CDR2: MDHEN, SYDVKM. This CDR3 has 12 residues. V was clipped by 7 bases and J by 6 bases, with 12 bases between them.

The chain carries TRBV30 and TRBJ2-7; weak D call: TRBD1 (5 bases). With 2 bases removed from V and 0 bases from J, the gap between germline ends came to 11 bases. CDR1 is GTSNPN and CDR2 is SVGIG in the germline V gene (reference sequence). This CDR3 is 14 amino acids long. CDR3 sequence (DNA): TGTGCCTGGAGTCGTGGACAAGACTCCTACGAGCAGTACTTC. Protein sequence: CAWSRGQDSYEQYF.

The V gene is TRBV28, the J gene TRBJ1-1; D uncertain. CDR3 length: 11 amino acids. CDR1 is MDHEN, CDR2 SYDVKM, per germline. Trimming took 5 bases from V and 11 from J, leaving 12 bases between them. The DNA of the CDR3 is TGTGCCAGCAGTCCCCTCACGATGGCTTTCTTT. It encodes CASSPLTMAFF. Variable domain in full (rest from reference TRBV28 and TRBJ1-1): DVKVTQSSRYLVKRTGEKVFLECVQDMDHENMFWYRQDPGLGLRLIYFSYDVKMKEKGDIPEGYSVSREKKERFSLILESASTNQTSMYLCASSPLTMAFFGQGTRLTVV.

This clonotype was seen many times. The V and J genes are TRBV18 and TRBJ1-3, with a tentative D call TRBD1 (5 bases). Germline CDR1 reads KGHSH; CDR2 reads LQKENI. There are 15 residues in the CDR3. Trimming cost V 9 bases and J 0 bases, with 15 bases left between them. DNA of the CDR3: TGTGCCAGTTCCCCCGGGGCAGCCTCTGGAAACACCATATATTTT. This sequence encodes CASSPGAASGNTIYF.

This clonotype was counted ten times or more. The chain is built from TRBV7-8 and TRBJ1-6; a possible D gene is TRBD1 (5 bases). V was pared by 2 bases and J by 8 bases, with 13 bases between. CDR3 size: 15 residues. Germline CDR1 is SGHVS and CDR2 is FQNEAQ. CDR3: CASSLIRQGHSPLHF. As DNA, the CDR3 is TGTGCCAGCAGCTTAATCAGGCAGGGTCATTCACCCCTCCACTTT.

This clonotype was seen ten or more times. The rearrangement joins TRBV11-2 to TRBJ1-6, with D hard to call. The CDR3 consists of 14 residues. Germline CDR1 and CDR2: SGHAT and FQNNGV. Between the trimmed V and J ends, which lost 1 base and 6 bases, there was a span of 7 bases. For the CDR3, the DNA is TGTGCCAGCAGCTTAGTCCATGGTAATTCACCCCTCCACTTT. It yields the protein CASSLVHGNSPLHF.

The chain combines TRBV6-2 or TRBV6-3 with TRBJ2-5; maybe TRBD2 (5 bases). CDR1 and CDR2 from the germline V gene are MNHEY and SVGEGT. Trimming took off 2 bases at V and 2 bases at J, with 21 bases between the two ends. The CDR3 is 18 amino acids. DNA of the CDR3: TGTGCCAGCAGTTACCAGACTACGATACTAGGGAGTCAAGAGACCCAGTACTTC. It yields the protein CASSYQTTILGSQETQYF.

The rearrangement links TRBV28 to TRBJ2-7; tentative D call: TRBD1 (6 bases). The CDR3 sequence is 14 residues long. The germline V gene encodes CDR1 MDHEN and CDR2 SYDVKM. V lost 6 bases to trimming and J lost 4 bases, with 16 bases between them. The CDR3 nucleotides read TGTGCCAGCAGCCGCAACAGGGTAGGGTACGAGCAGTACGTC. Translating it yields CASSRNRVGYEQYV.

This clonotype was seen more than once but under ten times. The V and J genes are TRBV7-3 and TRBJ2-1; unclear D gene. The germline gives CDR1 SGHTA, CDR2 FQGTGA. V lost 1 base and J lost 4, with 14 bases in between. The CDR3 is 16 amino acids. The DNA for the CDR3 is TGTGCCAGCAGCTTAATTGGACCGAGTCCATACAATGAGCAGTTCTTC. It yields the protein CASSLIGPSPYNEQFF.

V usage is TRBV19 and J usage is TRBJ1-5; no clear D gene. With 4 bases removed from V and 6 bases from J, the gap between germline ends came to 10 bases. The germline V gene encodes CDR1 LNHDA and CDR2 SQIVND (reference sequence). This CDR3 contains 13 residues. The CDR3 is CASSTGLGQPQHF. The CDR3 DNA reads as TGTGCCAGTAGTACCGGGCTCGGTCAGCCCCAGCATTTT.

This clonotype has at least ten counts. The V call is TRBV7-6, the J call TRBJ2-7; D might be TRBD2 (5 bases). Trimming cost V 2 bases and J 2 bases, with 7 bases left between them. The CDR3 covers 13 residues. From germline, CDR1 is SGHVS and CDR2 FNYEAQ. The CDR3 region is CASSLKGAYEQYF. The CDR3 coding sequence is TGTGCCAGCAGCTTAAAGGGAGCCTACGAGCAGTACTTC.

This clonotype showed up many times. The J gene is TRBJ1-4, the V gene TRBV19; 8 bases match TRBD1. V lost 5 bases to trimming and J lost 6 bases; unmatched junction nucleotides: 11. Per germline, CDR1 LNHDA and CDR2 SQIVND (reference sequence). CDR3 length: 16 amino acids. CDR3 in DNA: TGTGCCAGTAGTCTCTATCGGAACAGGGGGGATGAAAAACTGTTTTTT. Its protein is CASSLYRNRGDEKLFF.

There are a few counts of this clonotype. This sequence joins TRBV14 and TRBJ1-2; TRBD1 matches 10 bases. Germline V lookup: CDR1 SGHDN, CDR2 FVKESK. CDR3 size: 13 residues. With 4 bases clipped from V and 7 bases from J, the junction kept 3 bases outside the gene matches. The CDR3 is CASSPWTGGGYTF. The CDR3 DNA sequence: TGTGCCAGCAGCCCTTGGACAGGGGGTGGCTACACCTTC.